This record looks at one T cell receptor (beta chain) sequence and its context. Sequencing was performed with immunoSEQ multiplex PCR; in TCRdb, only in-frame clones are kept and a portion is missing. The data show about 55,000 clones, 85% seen once. The data originate from a study of blood T cell repertoires in COVID-19. Overall study: PBMCs, B-cell-depleted T cells, or T cells were the source of the cDNA or gDNA that made up the material.

V was pared by 0 bases and J by 6 bases, with 3 bases of the junction left unmatched. Germline CDR1 reads SGDLS; CDR2 reads YYNGEE. This CDR3 spans 16 amino acids. The chain combines TRBV9 with TRBJ2-2; TRBD2 agrees at 12 bases. Source material: peripheral blood. The TCR comes from a human donor in a cohort sampled during active COVID-19. The CDR3 spells CASSVASGRAPGELFF. The CDR3 DNA reads as TGTGCCAGCAGCGTAGCTAGCGGGAGGGCCCCCGGGGAGCTGTTTTTT. Full variable domain (rest looked up from reference TRBV9 and TRBJ2-2): DSGVTQTPKHLITATGQRVTLRCSPRSGDLSVYWYQQSLDQGLQFLIQYYNGEERAKGNILERFSAQQFPDLHSELNLSSLELGDSALYFCASSVASGRAPGELFFGEGSRLTVL.